This T cell receptor (beta chain) was identified during a study of blood T cell repertoires in COVID-19. Study background: There were acute and convalescent COVID-19 samples, and they came from the United States, Italy and Spain. T cells, B-cell-depleted T cells, or PBMCs provided the cDNA or gDNA that served as material.

Trimming left V 5 bases short and J 14 bases short, with 10 bases between. This CDR3 region has 11 residues. The germline V gene encodes CDR1 MNHEY and CDR2 SVGEGT. In the study's own analysis: By means of reference gene primer amplification, nucleated cell counts were estimated. Sequencing was performed with immunoSEQ multiplex PCR; in TCRdb, only in-frame clones are kept and a portion is missing. V and J calls and clone size are those listed in that table; D and trimming were worked out from the DNA. The table shows about 160,000 clones, with approximately 83% occurring only once. The TCR originated in a woman aged 80 or older with active or convalescent COVID-19. Material: peripheral blood. The chain couples TRBV6-2 or TRBV6-3 to TRBJ1-6; tentatively, D is TRBD1 (5 bases). DNA of the CDR3: TGTGCCAGCAGTGGGGGGGTCACCCTCCACTTT. Its protein product is CASSGGVTLHF.